A single sample gave rise to the 30 T cell receptor beta chains below, sequenced in a study of immune cell composition in non-small cell lung cancer. This table comes from immunoSEQ multiplex PCR, and its TCRdb copy is limited to in-frame clones, with some not included. The sample lists more than 11,000 clones, around 85% occurring once. What was sequenced was lung tumor tissue. The receptors here all came from a human donor with non-small cell lung cancer.

This sequence joins TRBV27 and TRBJ2-2, with D unresolved. The length of the CDR3 is 17 residues. Trimming left V 4 bases short and J 1 base short, with 16 bases between. The germline V gene encodes CDR1 MNHEY and CDR2 SMNVEV (reference sequence). The CDR3 sequence is CASSSLIGQMNTGELFF. The CDR3 DNA reads as TGTGCCAGCAGTTCCCTGATAGGGCAAATGAACACCGGGGAGCTGTTTTTT.

This rearrangement joins TRBV28 to TRBJ2-1; the D call may be TRBD1 or TRBD2 (6 bases each). The length of the CDR3 is 16 residues. Trimming took off 5 bases at V and 5 bases at J, with 19 bases between the two ends. The germline V gene encodes CDR1 MDHEN and CDR2 SYDVKM. CDR3: CASSARRGSWDNEQFF. The DNA for the CDR3 is TGTGCCAGCAGTGCCCGGAGGGGGAGCTGGGACAATGAGCAGTTCTTC.

The V gene is TRBV19, the J gene TRBJ2-3; D is unclear. Germline V gene data show CDR1 as LNHDA and CDR2 as SQIVND (reference sequence). The CDR3 extends over 12 amino acids. The V end lost 5 bases, the J end lost 6 bases, and 9 bases lay between the germline ends. This chain's CDR3 is CASSPAGDTQYF. In nucleotides, the CDR3 is TGTGCCAGTAGTCCGGCCGGGGATACGCAGTATTTT.

CDR3 amino acids: CASNGGSSYEQYF. The DNA of the CDR3 is TGTGCCAGCAATGGAGGAAGCTCCTACGAGCAGTACTTC. The V call is TRBV6-1, the J call TRBJ2-7, with a weak D call TRBD2 (5 bases). The ends were cut back, 7 bases at V and 0 bases at J, with 10 bases in the middle. CDR1 is MNHNS and CDR2 is SASEGT in the germline V gene. This CDR3 is built from 13 residues.

The chain carries TRBV7-9 and TRBJ1-6; D gene unclear. Germline CDR1 is SEHNR and CDR2 is FQNEAQ (reference sequence). Trimming pared 1 base from V and 4 bases from J, leaving 5 bases between. CDR3 length: 14 amino acids. This CDR3 is CASSLEQYNSPLHF. The CDR3 coding sequence is TGTGCCAGCAGCTTAGAACAGTATAATTCACCCCTCCACTTT.

The chain carries TRBV5-1 and TRBJ1-4; no clear D. Germline V gene data show CDR1 as SGHRS and CDR2 as YFSETQ. Trimming cost V 0 bases and J 7 bases, with 16 bases left between them. CDR3 length: 16 amino acids. The CDR3 nucleotides are TGCGCCAGCAGCTTGGAATCTTCTGTGGATGGTGAAAAACTGTTTTTT. Translating it yields CASSLESSVDGEKLFF.

V is TRBV11-1 and J is TRBJ1-1; 10 bases are a match to TRBD1. Germline V CDR1 and CDR2: SGHAT, FQDESV (reference sequence). Trimming cost V 3 bases and J 6 bases; bases outside gene matches: 13. CDR3 size: 17 residues. CDR3 nucleotide sequence: TGTGCCAGCAGCTTCGCGGGACAGGGGACTCGGTTGGCTGAAGCTTTCTTT. This encodes CASSFAGQGTRLAEAFF. The whole variable domain, remainder taken from reference TRBV11-1 and TRBJ1-1, is EAEVAQSPRYKITEKSQAVAFWCDPISGHATLYWYRQILGQGPELLVQFQDESVVDDSQLPKDRFSAERLKGVDSTLKIQPAELGDSAMYLCASSFAGQGTRLAEAFFGQGTRLTVV.

To note about this clone: The junction departs from the called germline gene at one end, perhaps through a read error. Other DNA sequences in this specimen translate into the identical CDR3. The genes are TRBV5-1 and TRBJ2-2, with 9 bases matching TRBD1. This CDR3 has 14 amino acids. Germline V lookup: CDR1 SGHRS, CDR2 YFSETQ. DNA for the CDR3: TGCGCCAGCAGCGCGGGACAGGGCACCGGGGAACTGTTTTTT. Protein sequence: CASSAGQGTGELFF.

The chain is built from TRBV5-6 and TRBJ1-4; a weak D match, TRBD1 (5 bases). The CDR3 has 14 amino acids. Germline CDR1 and CDR2: SGHDT and YYEEEE. Trimming shortened V by 6 bases and J by 8 bases, and 17 bases separated the two germline ends. CDR3 sequence: CASTRGGGDEKLFF. The CDR3 DNA reads TGTGCCAGCACTCGCGGTGGGGGAGACGAAAAACTGTTTTTT.

CDR3 residues: CASVRDRVTGELFF. CDR3 nucleotides: TGTGCCAGCGTGCGGGACAGGGTGACCGGGGAGCTGTTTTTT. This chain uses TRBV6-1 with TRBJ2-2, with 9 bases matching TRBD1. Germline V gives CDR1 MNHNS, CDR2 SASEGT. There are 14 residues in the CDR3. V trimming: 8 bases; J trimming: 5 bases; junction bases outside the gene matches: 6.

J is TRBJ2-3 and V is TRBV5-1, with 9 bases that match TRBD2. V trimming: 3 bases; J trimming: 0 bases; junction bases outside the gene matches: 8. The CDR3 is 17 residues long. Germline CDR1 SGHRS, CDR2 YFSETQ. This CDR3 reads CASSWAPSGASTDTQYF. CDR3 in DNA: TGCGCCAGCAGCTGGGCCCCTAGCGGGGCCAGCACAGATACGCAGTATTTT.

CDR3: CASSFDFGTQYF. CDR3 in DNA: TGCGCCAGCAGCTTCGACTTCGGTACGCAGTATTTT. J is TRBJ2-3 and V is TRBV5-1; no firm D call. V lost 2 bases to trimming and J lost 8 bases, with 9 bases between them. The CDR3 covers 12 residues. The germline V gene encodes CDR1 SGHRS and CDR2 YFSETQ.

The CDR3 DNA follows: TGTGCCAGCAGCTTTCAGCGGGGCTCCTACAATGAGCAGTTCTTC. Its protein is CASSFQRGSYNEQFF. The chain recombines TRBV5-8 with TRBJ2-1; 7 bases line up with TRBD2. Germline V gene lookup returns CDR1 SGHTS and CDR2 YDEGEE. Trimming at V came to 2 bases and at J to 0 bases, leaving 2 bases not matched to a gene. The CDR3 runs 15 residues.

V and J are TRBV6-5 and TRBJ1-3; possibly TRBD1 for D (6 bases). V was cut by 6 bases and J by 5 bases, with 17 bases left in between. In germline, CDR1 is MNHEY, CDR2 SVGAGI. The CDR3 consists of 15 residues. The CDR3 protein is CASRSQGTYRNTIYF. CDR3 sequence (DNA): TGTGCCAGCAGATCACAGGGAACTTATAGAAACACCATATATTTT.

The chain employs TRBV6-5 and TRBJ2-7; D uncertain. Per germline, CDR1 MNHEY and CDR2 SVGAGI. The CDR3 contains 13 residues. The V end lost 6 bases, the J end lost 0 bases, and 9 bases lay between the germline ends. CDR3 DNA sequence: TGTGCCAGCAGCCTAACTTCCTCCTACGAGCAGTACTTC. This translates into CASSLTSSYEQYF.

V is TRBV7-6 and J is TRBJ2-3; possible D gene TRBD2, 5 bases. The CDR3 is 12 amino acids. Germline CDR1 reads SGHVS; CDR2 reads FNYEAQ. The V end lost 1 base, the J end lost 12 bases, and 11 bases lay between the germline ends. DNA of the CDR3: TGTGCCAGCAGCTTAGGGACTGCGGAACAGTATTTT. Residues: CASSLGTAEQYF.

The chain uses TRBV10-3 and TRBJ2-3; TRBD2 matches 12 bases. Germline-derived CDR1 and CDR2 are ENHRY and SYGVKD. The ends lost 6 bases at V and 6 bases at J; junction bases unmatched: 4. CDR3 length: 14 amino acids. CDR3 region: CAIRSGTSGDTQYF. The CDR3 nucleotides are TGTGCCATCAGGTCCGGGACTAGCGGGGATACGCAGTATTTT.

This chain links TRBV11-1 with TRBJ2-7; D ambiguous. The CDR3 totals 14 residues. Germline CDR1 and CDR2: SGHAT and FQDESV (reference sequence). V lost 3 bases and J 2 bases, leaving 11 bases between the germline ends. The CDR3 DNA sequence: TGTGCCAGCAGCTTGAGTCGGTCGACCTACGAGCAGTACTTC. This encodes CASSLSRSTYEQYF.

This clone was observed a single time. V usage is TRBV7-9 and J usage is TRBJ2-7; the match to TRBD2 covers 9 bases. Germline trimming cut 7 bases from V and 1 base from J; bases unmatched to any gene: 14. Germline V gives CDR1 SEHNR, CDR2 FQNEAQ (reference sequence). The CDR3 is 17 residues long. The CDR3 sequence is CASTLTSGSALSYEQYF. For the CDR3, the DNA is TGTGCCAGCACCTTGACTAGCGGAAGCGCCCTTTCCTACGAGCAGTACTTC.

The genes are TRBV4-3 and TRBJ2-1; 7 bases line up with TRBD2. The J segment lost 4 bases and the V segment lost 1 base, leaving 4 bases of the junction unmatched. CDR3 length: 15 residues. In germline, CDR1 is LGHNA, CDR2 YSLEER. DNA of the CDR3: TGCGCCAGCAGCCAAGCGCCTAGCGGATACAATGAGCAGTTCTTC. Translating it yields CASSQAPSGYNEQFF.

The gene calls are TRBV5-1 and TRBJ2-5; TRBD2 agrees at 8 bases. The CDR3 totals 15 residues. V trimming: 2 bases; J trimming: 4 bases; junction bases outside the gene matches: 7. Germline V lookup: CDR1 SGHRS, CDR2 YFSETQ. CDR3 coding DNA: TGCGCCAGCAGCTTATTTGTCGGGGGGGGAGAGACCCAGTACTTC. Its translation: CASSLFVGGGETQYF.

This clone was picked up a small number of times. J is TRBJ2-2 and V is TRBV2; 11 nucleotides align to TRBD2. The germline V gene has CDR1 SNHLY and CDR2 FYNNEI. This CDR3 has 17 amino acids. The V and J ends lost 2 bases and 4 bases, in that order; junction bases with no gene match: 6. CDR3 sequence (DNA): TGTGCCAGCAGTGAACAAGGTCTAGCGGGAGGCACCGGGGAGCTGTTTTTT. It specifies CASSEQGLAGGTGELFF.

J is TRBJ2-3 and V is TRBV5-1; tentatively, D is TRBD2 (5 bases). The CDR3 is 14 amino acids. Germline CDR1 reads SGHRS; CDR2 reads YFSETQ. The germline V and J ends were trimmed by 0 bases and 3 bases, with 8 bases remaining between them. CDR3 protein: CASSLVLATDTQYF. For the CDR3, the DNA is TGCGCCAGCAGCTTGGTGCTAGCAACAGATACGCAGTATTTT.

The V call is TRBV10-1, the J call TRBJ2-1; TRBD2 agrees at 8 bases. Germline CDR1 is WNHNN and CDR2 is SYGVQD (reference sequence). V was clipped by 0 bases and J by 2 bases; unmatched bases: 3. This CDR3 has 16 amino acids. Written as DNA, the CDR3 is TGCGCCAGCAGTGAGTCGACGGGAGGGCCCTACAATGAGCAGTTCTTC. It yields the protein CASSESTGGPYNEQFF.

This clone came up a few times. This chain uses TRBV4-2 with TRBJ2-3, with D perhaps matching TRBD2 (6 bases). The length of the CDR3 is 17 residues. V shed 0 bases and J shed 4 bases, with 17 bases lying between them. CDR1 is LGHNA, CDR2 YNFKEQ, per germline. CDR3 region: CASSQDVAGSNADTQYF. CDR3 sequence (DNA): TGTGCCAGCAGCCAAGATGTCGCCGGGAGTAACGCAGATACGCAGTATTTT.

This rearrangement joins TRBV7-9 to TRBJ1-3; D is perhaps TRBD1 (5 bases). This CDR3 region has 15 residues. Trimming cost V 3 bases and J 0 bases, with 9 bases left between them. Germline V gene lookup returns CDR1 SEHNR and CDR2 FQNEAQ (reference sequence). The CDR3 protein is CASSFHRFSGNTIYF. CDR3 DNA sequence: TGTGCCAGCAGCTTTCACAGGTTCTCTGGAAACACCATATATTTT.

The rearrangement joins TRBV28 to TRBJ2-5, with 7 positions matching TRBD1. This CDR3 is 14 amino acids long. V lost 6 bases, J lost 2 bases, and 6 bases stayed unmatched. Germline V lookup: CDR1 MDHEN, CDR2 SYDVKM. The CDR3 protein is CASSPDRVQETQYF. CDR3 coding DNA: TGTGCCAGCAGCCCAGACAGGGTGCAAGAGACCCAGTACTTC.

V is TRBV7-6 and J is TRBJ2-1; 9 bases are shared with TRBD2. Looked up from germline, CDR1 is SGHVS and CDR2 is FNYEAQ. The CDR3 totals 15 residues. Trimming at V came to 2 bases and at J to 5 bases, leaving 4 bases not matched to a gene. The CDR3 region has the DNA TGTGCCAGCAGCTTAAGGCGGGAGGGAAACAATGAGCAGTTCTTC. Translated: CASSLRREGNNEQFF.

The rearrangement links TRBV6-5 to TRBJ2-2; D not resolved. Germline CDR1 is MNHEY and CDR2 is SVGAGI. Trimming took off 4 bases at V and 5 bases at J, with 11 bases between the two ends. CDR3 length equals 14 residues. This CDR3 reads CASSSLPSTGELFF. The CDR3 nucleotides read TGTGCCAGCAGTTCACTCCCTTCAACCGGGGAGCTGTTTTTT.

The chain employs TRBV28 and TRBJ2-2; 8 nucleotides line up with TRBD2. The CDR3 has 15 residues. The J segment lost 4 bases and the V segment lost 2 bases, leaving 3 bases of the junction unmatched. Germline CDR1 and CDR2: MDHEN and SYDVKM. The CDR3 loop reads CASSLSGSGTGELFF. The CDR3 nucleotides are TGTGCCAGCAGTTTAAGCGGGAGTGGCACCGGGGAGCTGTTTTTT.